Reported below is one TCR beta chain. Its matching antigen is unknown. This sample is part of a study of T cell responses to AZD1222 COVID-19 vaccine. This CDR3 is 14 amino acids long. Germline V gene sequence: CDR1 ENHRY, CDR2 SYGVKD. The germline V and J ends were trimmed by 0 bases and 1 base, with 6 bases remaining between them. Sequencing was performed with immunoSEQ multiplex PCR; in TCRdb, only in-frame clones are kept and a portion is missing. The sample contains approximately 110,000 clones, over 80% of which appear only once. Study findings and constraints: No repertoire was sampled before or during the peak T cell response, only after it.

The sequence was collected from an adult who received the AZD1222 COVID-19 vaccine. The J gene is TRBJ1-2, the V gene TRBV10-3; no reliable D call. This sample comprised peripheral blood, obtained 28 days after the second AZD1222 dose. CDR3: CAISESRSNYGYTF. The CDR3 DNA sequence: TGTGCCATCAGTGAGTCAAGGAGTAACTATGGCTACACCTTC.